This TCR beta chain was documented in a study of tumor-infiltrating lymphocytes in primary liver carcinoma. Synthesis of TCR beta cDNA was carried out from about 0.55 ug total RNA with a constant-region primer. Construction of TCR beta libraries relied on three successive nested multiplex PCR rounds employing slightly modified ARM-PCR. With TRBV1-TRBV30 forward primers and a C-beta reverse primer, the first two PCR rounds were run for roughly 9 cycles each. One entry per CDR3 protein results from TCRdb running MiXCR on the multiplex PCR reads. The profile shows more than 70,000 distinct CDR3 sequences, 69% of them singletons. Trimming removed 5 bases from V and 0 bases from J, with 18 bases in between. CDR1 MDHEN and CDR2 SYDVKM come from the germline V gene. This CDR3 is built from 17 residues. Unsorted bulk tissue (about 19-33 mg) underwent RNA and DNA co-extraction. The study, taken as a whole, reports: Tumors carried a top-250-clone fraction significantly exceeding that of blood (p = 0.039). Overlap between tumor regions exceeded overlap of tumor with adjacent tissue or blood.

This clonotype was recorded many times. Antigen unknown. The sequenced sample was tumor-adjacent normal liver tissue. V gene TRBV28 combines with J gene TRBJ2-3; TRBD1 might be the D (6 bases). The sequence was collected from a man in his forties with primary liver carcinoma and hepatitis B virus infection. The CDR3 nucleotides read TGTGCCAGCAGTCCAGCCGGCCAGGGGAGCAGCACAGATACGCAGTATTTT. Translating gives CASSPAGQGSSTDTQYF.